These 21 T cell receptor beta chains originate from one sample sequenced in a study of Ad26.COV2.S vaccination and SARS-CoV-2 variants. Treatment here: some 20 received Ad26.COV2.S at low or high dose, single or two shots; 5 received placebo; per-sample allocation not given. Specimen acquisition occurred on day 63 following the initial vaccine or placebo injection. TCRdb keeps only in-frame clones here, not all; method: immunoSEQ multiplex PCR. This table holds about 400,000 clones, under 90% found once. This specimen consisted of peripheral blood, obtained in a trial of Ad26.COV2.S vaccine versus placebo. The source is a person aged 18 to 65 who received the Ad26.COV2.S COVID-19 vaccine or a placebo.

Details on this clone: An end of the junction differs from the germline gene, which may be a read error. J is TRBJ2-1 and V is TRBV7-8, with TRBD2 matching 9 bases. The CDR3 runs to 16 residues. Germline CDR1 reads SGHVS; CDR2 reads FQNEAQ. The DNA for the CDR3 is TGTGCCAGCAGTGTTTCCGCGGGGGGGTCTACCTTCGAGCGGTTCTTC. Its protein is CASSVSAGGSTFERFF.

The chain uses TRBV18 and TRBJ1-2, with D unclear. The V and J ends lost 2 bases and 5 bases respectively, with 12 bases between them. The CDR3 consists of 14 residues. Germline CDR1 is KGHSH and CDR2 is LQKENI. For the CDR3, the DNA is TGTGCCAGCTCACCAACCCCGGGAGATTATGGCTACACCTTC. This translates into CASSPTPGDYGYTF.

The chain combines TRBV3-1 (or the pseudogene TRBV3-2) with TRBJ1-5, with D possibly TRBD1 on 6 matching bases. The V end lost 4 bases, the J end lost 3 bases, and 10 bases lay between the germline ends. The CDR3 runs 14 residues. Germline loops: CDR1 LGHDT, CDR2 YNNKEL (reference sequence). DNA for the CDR3: TGTGCCAGCAGCCCTCAGGGGCTCAATCAGCCCCAGCATTTT. This encodes CASSPQGLNQPQHF.

The chain couples TRBV6-1 to TRBJ2-2; no firm D call. Trimming took off 1 base at V and 3 bases at J, with 6 bases between the two ends. The CDR3 covers 14 residues. Germline CDR1 is MNHNS and CDR2 is SASEGT. In DNA form, the CDR3 reads TGTGCCAGCAGTGAAGGGCCGTACACCGGGGAGCTGTTTTTT. It is translated as CASSEGPYTGELFF.

The chain combines TRBV4-2 with TRBJ2-2, with D maybe TRBD2 (6 bases). Germline V gene data show CDR1 as LGHNA and CDR2 as YNFKEQ. V was pared by 4 bases and J by 5 bases, with 14 bases between. The CDR3 consists of 15 residues. The DNA for the CDR3 is TGTGCCAGCAGCCGCGGAGGGGTCGGGACCGGGGAGCTGTTTTTT. Protein: CASSRGGVGTGELFF.

The V call is TRBV3-1 (or the pseudogene TRBV3-2), the J call TRBJ1-1, with 8 positions matching TRBD1. Per germline, CDR1 LGHDT and CDR2 YNNKEL (reference sequence). This CDR3 spans 15 amino acids. J gave up 0 bases and V 3 bases, and 3 bases lay outside the gene matches. This CDR3 reads CASSHRTGLNTEAFF. The CDR3 DNA follows: TGTGCCAGCAGCCACAGGACAGGGTTGAACACTGAAGCTTTCTTT.

This clone was observed a single time. V usage is TRBV5-5 and J usage is TRBJ1-2; maybe TRBD1 (5 bases). V shed 6 bases and J shed 1 base, with 13 bases lying between them. Germline CDR1 SGHKS, CDR2 YYEKEE (reference sequence). This CDR3 region has 14 residues. The CDR3 bases are TGTGCCAGCACCCAGTTGACAGTTAACTATGGCTACACCTTC. This encodes CASTQLTVNYGYTF.

This rearrangement joins TRBV5-1 to TRBJ1-1; the D gene is possibly TRBD1 (6 bases). Deletions cut 0 bases from V and 0 bases from J, with 6 bases between. The CDR3 has 14 residues. Looked up from germline, CDR1 is SGHRS and CDR2 is YFSETQ. CDR3: CASSLDRVNTEAFF. The CDR3, as DNA: TGCGCCAGCAGCTTGGACAGGGTGAACACTGAAGCTTTCTTT.

J is TRBJ2-1 and V is TRBV5-1; 14 positions agree with TRBD2. This CDR3 comprises 16 residues. Germline trimming cut 2 bases from V and 8 bases from J; bases unmatched to any gene: 6. Per germline, CDR1 SGHRS and CDR2 YFSETQ. CDR3 region: CASSLLTSGGADEQFF. The CDR3 nucleotides are TGCGCCAGCAGCTTACTGACTAGCGGGGGGGCGGATGAGCAGTTCTTC.

This clone was picked up a small number of times. This rearrangement joins TRBV27 to TRBJ1-5, with 8 bases aligning to TRBD1. J was trimmed by 2 bases and V by 5 bases; bases with no gene match: 11. The CDR3 consists of 17 residues. CDR1 and CDR2 (germline): MNHEY, SMNVEV (reference sequence). The DNA for the CDR3 is TGTGCCAGCAGTCAATCACCGGACAGGGCGGGCAATCAGCCCCAGCATTTT. It encodes CASSQSPDRAGNQPQHF.

The J gene is TRBJ1-2, the V gene TRBV19; TRBD1 agrees at 7 bases. This CDR3 has 15 amino acids. Germline CDR1 is LNHDA and CDR2 is SQIVND (reference sequence). V trimming: 6 bases; J trimming: 1 base; junction bases outside the gene matches: 8. The DNA for the CDR3 is TGTGCCAGTAGCCAGACAGGGTGGATTAACTATGGCTACACCTTC. This sequence encodes CASSQTGWINYGYTF.

This chain connects TRBV5-6 to TRBJ2-3; TRBD2 is a possible D gene (5 bases). The CDR3 has 18 amino acids. V was pared by 1 base and J by 0 bases, with 18 bases between. Germline V gene data show CDR1 as SGHDT and CDR2 as YYEEEE. CDR3 protein: CASSLPLALPGSTDTQYF. CDR3 coding DNA: TGTGCCAGCAGCTTGCCCCTAGCCTTACCGGGTAGCACAGATACGCAGTATTTT. Filled out from reference TRBV5-6 and TRBJ2-3, the complete variable domain reads DAGVTQSPTHLIKTRGQQVTLRCSPKSGHDTVSWYQQALGQGPQFIFQYYEEEERQRGNFPDRFSGHQFPNYSSELNVNALLLGDSALYLCASSLPLALPGSTDTQYFGPGTRLTVL.

The chain carries TRBV27 and TRBJ1-2; D may be TRBD1 (5 bases). CDR3 length: 15 amino acids. Trimming removed 0 bases at V and 5 bases at J, with 13 bases between. Germline assignment: CDR1 MNHEY and CDR2 SMNVEV (reference sequence). CDR3 residues: CASSLSTGGGYGYTF. CDR3 nucleotide sequence: TGTGCCAGCAGTTTATCGACCGGGGGTGGTTATGGCTACACCTTC.

The chain joins TRBV5-1 to TRBJ1-1; D is unresolved. The CDR3 runs to 14 residues. The germline CDR1 and CDR2 sequences are SGHRS and YFSETQ. With 3 bases removed from V and 0 bases from J, the gap between germline ends came to 9 bases. CDR3 nucleotides: TGCGCCAGCAGCTACGACATCCTGAACACTGAAGCTTTCTTT. It encodes CASSYDILNTEAFF.

CDR3 sequence: CASSLEGRSGNTIYF. CDR3 DNA: TGTGCCAGCAGCTTAGAAGGGAGATCCGGAAACACCATATATTTT. V usage is TRBV11-3 and J usage is TRBJ1-3; D is unclear. CDR1 SGHNT and CDR2 YENEEA come from the germline V gene. The CDR3 length is 15 residues. Trimming took 0 bases from V and 4 from J, leaving 10 bases between them.

This chain connects TRBV19 to TRBJ2-7; D gene uncertain. V lost 2 bases and J lost 0, with 8 bases in between. CDR1 is LNHDA, CDR2 SQIVND, per germline (reference sequence). The CDR3 runs to 14 residues. CDR3 sequence (DNA): TGTGCCAGTAGTATAAGCCACAACTCCTACGAGCAGTACTTC. It codes for CASSISHNSYEQYF.

The J gene is TRBJ2-1, the V gene TRBV7-3, with a tentative D call TRBD2 (5 bases). This CDR3 has 11 amino acids. Germline CDR1 reads SGHTA; CDR2 reads FQGTGA. Trimming cost V 6 bases and J 12 bases, with 12 bases left between them. The CDR3 coding sequence is TGTGCCAGCAGGAACCCGGGGTTGCAGTTCTTC. Protein: CASRNPGLQFF.

The chain carries TRBV7-9 and TRBJ2-1, with D possibly matching TRBD1 (7 bases). V shed 5 bases and J shed 7 bases, with 12 bases lying between them. CDR3 length: 13 residues. Germline CDR1 reads SEHNR; CDR2 reads FQNEAQ (reference sequence). The CDR3 protein is CASSQGDSNEQFF. CDR3 in DNA: TGTGCCAGCAGCCAGGGGGACTCTAATGAGCAGTTCTTC. Looking up the rest from reference TRBV7-9 and TRBJ2-1 gives the full variable domain: DTGVSQNPRHKITKRGQNVTFRCDPISEHNRLYWYRQTLGQGPEFLTYFQNEAQLEKSRLLSDRFSAERPKGSFSTLEIQRTEQGDSAMYLCASSQGDSNEQFFGPGTRLTVL.

The CDR3 reads CASSLEVTGTRGYTF. The CDR3 DNA is TGTGCCAGCAGCTTAGAAGTGACAGGGACTCGTGGCTACACCTTC. The chain links TRBV11-2 to TRBJ1-2, with 7 bases fitting TRBD1. Trimming took 0 bases from V and 7 from J; bases not matched to a gene: 8. In germline, CDR1 is SGHAT, CDR2 FQNNGV. The CDR3 consists of 15 residues.

This clone was found a few times. The CDR3 spells CASSSVYSGNTIYF. CDR3 nucleotides: TGTGCCAGCAGTTCAGTTTACTCTGGAAACACCATATATTTT. This sequence joins TRBV6-6 and TRBJ1-3; D is uncertain. The CDR3 has 14 amino acids. CDR1 and CDR2 from the germline V gene are MNHNY and SVGAGI (reference sequence). Trimming removed 4 bases at V and 0 bases at J, with 7 bases between.

This clone was counted many times. V and J are TRBV3-1 (or the pseudogene TRBV3-2) and TRBJ2-7; the match to TRBD1 covers 11 bases. This CDR3 contains 13 residues. Looked up from germline, CDR1 is LGHDT and CDR2 is YNNKEL (reference sequence). Trimming removed 3 bases from V and 6 bases from J; junction bases left unmatched: 1. The CDR3 sequence is CASSHGTGGEQYF. CDR3 DNA: TGTGCCAGCAGCCACGGGACAGGGGGCGAGCAGTACTTC.